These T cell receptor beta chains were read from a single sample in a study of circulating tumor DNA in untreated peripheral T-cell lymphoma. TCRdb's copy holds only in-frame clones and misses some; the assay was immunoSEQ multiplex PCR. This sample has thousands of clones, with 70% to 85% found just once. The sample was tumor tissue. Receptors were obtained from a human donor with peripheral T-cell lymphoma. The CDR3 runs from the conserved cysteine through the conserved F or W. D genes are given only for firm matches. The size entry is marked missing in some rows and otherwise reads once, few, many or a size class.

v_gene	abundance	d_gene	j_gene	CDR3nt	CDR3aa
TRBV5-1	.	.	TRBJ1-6	TGCGCCAGCAGCTTGGATAGGACAGATTCACCCCTCCACTTT	CASSLDRTDSPLHF
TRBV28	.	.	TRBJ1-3	TGTGCCAGCAGTCTGTTGAGCTCTGGAAACACCATATATTTT	CASSLLSSGNTIYF
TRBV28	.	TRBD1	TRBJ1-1	TGTGCCAGCAGACTAATCTCCGGGACAGGGGAAAGTGAAGCTTTCTTT	CASRLISGTGESEAFF
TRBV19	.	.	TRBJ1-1	TGTGCCAGTAGTCCCCAGACCGGATTCCCCACTGAAGCTTTCTTT	CASSPQTGFPTEAFF
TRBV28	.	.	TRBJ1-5	TGTGCCAGCAGTTTATTTCCAGTCAGCAATCAGCCCCAGCATTTT	CASSLFPVSNQPQHF
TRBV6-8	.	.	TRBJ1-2	TGTGCCAGCAGCAGGGGAGTAAACTATGGCTACACCTTC	CASSRGVNYGYTF
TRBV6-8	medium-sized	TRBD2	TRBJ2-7	TGTGCCAGCAGTTATTGGACTAGCGGGGGCTACGAGCAGTACTTC	CASSYWTSGGYEQYF
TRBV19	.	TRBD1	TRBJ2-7	TGTGCCAGTAGTTCCCCGGGACAGGGCTACGAGCAGTACTTC	CASSSPGQGYEQYF
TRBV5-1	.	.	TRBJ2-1	TGCGCCAGCAGCTTAGGGTACTCCTACAATGAGCAGTTCTTC	CASSLGYSYNEQFF
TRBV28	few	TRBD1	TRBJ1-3	TGTGCCAGCAGTCGGGACAGGGGGAGCTCTGGAAACACCATATATTTT	CASSRDRGSSGNTIYF